These 32 T cell receptor beta chains came from one sample sequenced in a study of cytomegalovirus exposure and HLA in healthy donors. Amplification used 60 Vbeta primers and 13 Jbeta primers. Sequencing used immunoSEQ multiplex PCR; TCRdb keeps in-frame clones, though not all of them. The sample has 100,000 to 150,000 clones, about 85% seen once. Input material: PBMCs. These receptors were taken from a boy between 10 and 17 years old in good health and CMV-seronegative.

The J gene is TRBJ2-3, the V gene TRBV7-2, with TRBD2 matching 12 bases. Germline V gives CDR1 SGHTA, CDR2 FQGNSA. The CDR3 totals 19 residues. The trim removed 0 bases at V and 3 bases at J, leaving 10 bases unmatched. CDR3 protein: CASSLALRLAGVGTDTQYF. CDR3 DNA sequence: TGTGCCAGCAGCTTAGCGCTGAGACTAGCGGGAGTTGGGACAGATACGCAGTATTTT.

The gene calls are TRBV5-1 and TRBJ2-7, with 12 bases fitting TRBD1. Germline CDR1 SGHRS, CDR2 YFSETQ. J gave up 3 bases and V 4 bases, and 5 bases lay outside the gene matches. This CDR3 region has 15 residues. In DNA, the CDR3 is TGCGCCAGCAGCGACGGGACAGGGGGCAACTACGAGCAGTACTTC. Protein sequence: CASSDGTGGNYEQYF.

V is TRBV7-8 and J is TRBJ2-1; 8 bases are shared with TRBD1. Germline V gene sequence: CDR1 SGHVS, CDR2 FQNEAQ. V lost 1 base and J lost 8; bases outside the gene matches: 4. CDR3 length equals 14 residues. For the CDR3, the DNA is TGTGCCAGCAGCTTAGGGACAGGGAAGGATGAGCAGTTCTTC. Amino acids: CASSLGTGKDEQFF. Supplemented by reference TRBV7-8 and TRBJ2-1, the full variable domain reads GAGVSQSPRYKVAKRGQDVALRCDPISGHVSLFWYQQALGQGPEFLTYFQNEAQLDKSGLPSDRFFAERPEGSVSTLKIQRTQQEDSAVYLCASSLGTGKDEQFFGPGTRLTVL.

V and J are TRBV27 and TRBJ2-7, with TRBD2 matching over 9 bases. CDR3 length equals 17 residues. Trimming removed 5 bases from V and 3 bases from J; junction bases left unmatched: 14. CDR1 is MNHEY, CDR2 SMNVEV, per germline (reference sequence). The chain's CDR3 is CASSIPTLGTSIYEQYF. The DNA of the CDR3 is TGTGCCAGCAGTATCCCAACACTCGGGACTAGCATCTACGAGCAGTACTTC.

The rearrangement links TRBV30 to TRBJ1-2, with 7 positions matching TRBD1. This CDR3 has 14 residues. Unmatched junction bases numbered 4, after V lost 3 bases and J lost 0 bases. Germline CDR1 is GTSNPN and CDR2 is SVGIG (reference sequence). CDR3 nucleotides: TGTGCCTGGAGCCGACAGGGTTCTAACTATGGCTACACCTTC. It encodes CAWSRQGSNYGYTF.

The chain combines TRBV6-1 with TRBJ1-1, with D possibly TRBD1 on 5 matching bases. V lost 7 bases to trimming and J lost 3 bases, with 18 bases between them. The germline V gene encodes CDR1 MNHNS and CDR2 SASEGT. The CDR3 has 15 residues. CDR3 sequence reads: CASIPTTAWDTEAFF. The CDR3 nucleotides read TGTGCCAGCATTCCAACGACAGCCTGGGACACTGAAGCTTTCTTT.

This clone was found a few times. CDR3 in DNA: TGCGCCAGCAGCTTCGGGTCAGGGGCCTACGAGCAGTACTTC. It yields the protein CASSFGSGAYEQYF. The V and J genes are TRBV5-1 and TRBJ2-7; D is perhaps TRBD1 (6 bases). This CDR3 contains 14 residues. V was trimmed by 2 bases and J by 2 bases, leaving 11 bases between them. CDR1 SGHRS and CDR2 YFSETQ come from the germline V gene.

The rearrangement uses TRBV9 and TRBJ2-2, with 10 bases aligning to TRBD2. The ends lost 3 bases at V and 5 bases at J; junction bases unmatched: 4. The CDR3 sequence is 15 residues long. Germline loops: CDR1 SGDLS, CDR2 YYNGEE. This CDR3 reads CASSALAGGTGELFF. The CDR3, as DNA: TGTGCCAGCAGCGCCTTAGCGGGGGGAACCGGGGAGCTGTTTTTT. The whole variable domain, filled in from reference TRBV9 and TRBJ2-2, reads DSGVTQTPKHLITATGQRVTLRCSPRSGDLSVYWYQQSLDQGLQFLIQYYNGEERAKGNILERFSAQQFPDLHSELNLSSLELGDSALYFCASSALAGGTGELFFGEGSRLTVL.

The chain joins TRBV6-1 to TRBJ1-5, with 9 bases that match TRBD1. Germline lookup yields CDR1 MNHNS and CDR2 SASEGT. This CDR3 spans 15 amino acids. Losses at the gene ends were 6 bases for V and 5 bases for J; bases not matched to a gene: 8. DNA for the CDR3: TGTGCCAGCAGGCCCCGGGACAGGGCCGATCAGCCCCAGCATTTT. It is translated as CASRPRDRADQPQHF.

This chain joins TRBV7-9 and TRBJ2-3; the D gene is possibly TRBD2 (7 bases). The CDR3 consists of 14 residues. The V gene lost 5 bases and the J gene lost 6 bases, with 15 bases spanning the gap. Germline CDR1 and CDR2: SEHNR and FQNEAQ (reference sequence). The CDR3 spells CASSRGGGSDTQYF. The DNA for the CDR3 is TGTGCCAGCAGCCGAGGGGGGGGTAGCGATACGCAGTATTTT.

This clone has just one count. This chain links TRBV14 with TRBJ2-7; D is uncertain. The germline V and J ends were trimmed by 1 base and 0 bases, with 19 bases remaining between them. The germline CDR1 and CDR2 sequences are SGHDN and FVKESK. This CDR3 has 18 residues. CDR3 region: CASSQGFLVTNFSYEQYF. CDR3 sequence (DNA): TGTGCCAGCAGCCAAGGCTTTTTAGTGACAAATTTCTCCTACGAGCAGTACTTC.

In its sample, this clone was seen once. The gene calls are TRBV27 and TRBJ1-5; D might be TRBD1 (5 bases). This CDR3 contains 16 residues. Germline loops: CDR1 MNHEY, CDR2 SMNVEV (reference sequence). V lost 6 bases to trimming and J lost 4 bases, with 19 bases between them. The CDR3 loop is CASRSSPGGTNQPQHF. CDR3 in DNA: TGTGCCAGCAGGTCCAGTCCAGGAGGGACTAATCAGCCCCAGCATTTT.

The chain links TRBV5-6 to TRBJ2-7; 11 positions agree with TRBD1. This CDR3 is 15 amino acids long. Germline loops: CDR1 SGHDT, CDR2 YYEEEE. The trim removed 1 base at V and 4 bases at J, leaving 4 bases unmatched. The CDR3: CASSLWTGGRYEQYF. In DNA, the CDR3 is TGTGCCAGCAGCTTGTGGACAGGGGGCAGGTACGAGCAGTACTTC.

The chain has TRBV30 and TRBJ2-7, with 8 bases lining up with TRBD1. The CDR3 is 14 amino acids. CDR1 and CDR2 from the germline V gene are GTSNPN and SVGIG (reference sequence). Losses at the gene ends were 1 base for V and 2 bases for J; bases not matched to a gene: 4. Here the CDR3 DNA reads TGTGCCTGGAGTGCAGGGGGCCCGCCCTACGAGCAGTACTTC. It codes for CAWSAGGPPYEQYF.

V usage is TRBV29-1 and J usage is TRBJ2-1; the match to TRBD1 covers 7 bases. The length of the CDR3 is 12 residues. The trim removed 4 bases at V and 7 bases at J, leaving 4 bases unmatched. Germline values: CDR1 SQVTM, CDR2 ANQGSEA. The CDR3 loop is CSVVPGGNEQFF. The CDR3 DNA sequence: TGCAGCGTTGTGCCAGGGGGTAATGAGCAGTTCTTC.

This clone was picked up a small number of times. The chain recombines TRBV19 with TRBJ1-4; D remains ambiguous. The CDR3 has 13 amino acids. V lost 1 base and J 10 bases, leaving 10 bases between the germline ends. CDR1 is LNHDA, CDR2 SQIVND, per germline (reference sequence). CDR3 DNA: TGTGCCAGTAGTATAGTACCCCCGGGAAAACTGTTTTTT. It encodes CASSIVPPGKLFF.

This chain connects TRBV19 to TRBJ2-1; possibly TRBD2 for D (5 bases). V lost 8 bases, J lost 0 bases, and 11 bases lay in between. The CDR3 is 14 amino acids. CDR1 and CDR2 (germline): LNHDA, SQIVND (reference sequence). In DNA form, the CDR3 reads TGTGCCAGTTTGAGGGCGGGCTCCTACAATGAGCAGTTCTTC. Translating it yields CASLRAGSYNEQFF.

The CDR3 coding sequence is TGTGCCAGCACTGGAGGGACAGTGATTGTGAATGAGCAGTTCTTC. It is translated as CASTGGTVIVNEQFF. The V gene is TRBV2, the J gene TRBJ2-1; TRBD1 might be the D (7 bases). Trimming stripped 7 bases from V and 7 bases from J, with 20 bases between. The CDR3 runs 15 residues. Germline V lookup: CDR1 SNHLY, CDR2 FYNNEI. The full variable domain, in which reference TRBV2 and TRBJ2-1 provide the parts outside the CDR3, is EPEVTQTPSHQVTQMGQEVILRCVPISNHLYFYWYRQILGQKVEFLVSFYNNEISEKSEIFDDQFSVERPDGSNFTLKIRSTKLEDSAMYFCASTGGTVIVNEQFFGPGTRLTVL.

The CDR3 DNA reads TGCAGTGCCACAGGGAGTGAGCAGTTCTTC. Protein: CSATGSEQFF. The chain joins TRBV20-1 to TRBJ2-1; possibly TRBD1 for D (6 bases). From germline, CDR1 is DFQATT and CDR2 SNEGSKA (reference sequence). V shed 6 bases and J shed 9 bases, with 9 bases lying between them. The CDR3 totals 10 residues.

V and J are TRBV6-6 and TRBJ1-4, with 7 bases fitting TRBD1. Germline trimming cut 5 bases from V and 4 bases from J; bases unmatched to any gene: 4. Germline V CDR1 and CDR2: MNHNY, SVGAGI (reference sequence). This CDR3 region has 14 residues. This CDR3 reads CASSRGQINEKLFF. CDR3 coding DNA: TGTGCCAGCAGTCGGGGACAGATTAATGAAAAACTGTTTTTT.

The chain employs TRBV6-1 and TRBJ2-3; D possibly corresponds to TRBD1 (5 bases). The CDR3 runs 15 residues. Germline V gene lookup returns CDR1 MNHNS and CDR2 SASEGT. Trimming shortened V by 4 bases and J by 2 bases, and 13 bases separated the two germline ends. The CDR3 region has the DNA TGTGCCAGCAGTGCGGCAGGGTTGATCACAGATACGCAGTATTTT. This encodes CASSAAGLITDTQYF.

V gene TRBV27 combines with J gene TRBJ2-3; TRBD1 aligns across 8 bases. The length of the CDR3 is 13 residues. Germline CDR1 reads MNHEY; CDR2 reads SMNVEV (reference sequence). The V segment lost 10 bases and the J segment 5 bases; nucleotides outside the gene matches: 8. Here the CDR3 DNA reads TGTGCCACCTCGACAGGGGTTGAAGATACGCAGTATTTT. It encodes CATSTGVEDTQYF.

This clone was seen a single time. The J gene is TRBJ2-2, the V gene TRBV19; the D is unclear. V lost 7 bases and J 0 bases, leaving 9 bases between the germline ends. The germline gives CDR1 LNHDA, CDR2 SQIVND (reference sequence). The CDR3 has 14 amino acids. DNA for the CDR3: TGTGCCAGTAATTGGGCGTCGAACACCGGGGAGCTGTTTTTT. This codes for CASNWASNTGELFF.

The J gene is TRBJ1-5, the V gene TRBV19; TRBD1 aligns across 8 bases. With V trimmed by 5 bases and J by 6 bases, 12 bases remained unmatched. Germline V CDR1 and CDR2: LNHDA, SQIVND (reference sequence). This CDR3 has 16 residues. CDR3 nucleotide sequence: TGTGCCAGTAGTCCGCCCGACAGGGGACGCGGTCAGCCCCAGCATTTT. Protein: CASSPPDRGRGQPQHF.

This chain links TRBV15 with TRBJ2-3, with TRBD1 identical over 8 bases. CDR1 LNHNV and CDR2 YYDKDF come from the germline V gene (reference sequence). J gave up 9 bases and V 0 bases, and 20 bases lay outside the gene matches. This CDR3 comprises 19 residues. DNA for the CDR3: TGTGCCACCAGCAGAGATGCCCCCCCGGGACAGGATAGACAATGGACGCAGTATTTT. Translated: CATSRDAPPGQDRQWTQYF.

The chain links TRBV4-1 to TRBJ1-3; the D is unclear. CDR3 length: 14 amino acids. V dropped 5 bases and J dropped 4 bases, with 12 bases sitting between them. Germline CDR1 MGHRA, CDR2 YSYEKL. The CDR3 DNA reads as TGCGCCAGCAGCTCCTATCTCTTCGGAAACACCATATATTTT. Its protein is CASSSYLFGNTIYF.

The chain recombines TRBV5-1 with TRBJ2-5; the D is unclear. Deletions cut 1 base from V and 4 bases from J, with 14 bases between. CDR3 length equals 15 residues. Germline V gene sequence: CDR1 SGHRS, CDR2 YFSETQ. The CDR3 sequence is CASSLTATMGETQYF. The CDR3 bases are TGCGCCAGCAGCTTGACAGCTACCATGGGAGAGACCCAGTACTTC.

A remark on this clone: Germline is not matched at one junction end, which may reflect a read error. The chain joins TRBV7-3 to TRBJ2-7; TRBD1 is a possible D gene (5 bases). Germline CDR1 reads SGHTA; CDR2 reads FQGTGA. The CDR3 has 10 residues. CDR3 DNA sequence: TGTGCCAGCAGCTACAGGCTTAGTCACTTC. This translates into CASSYRLSHF.

V usage is TRBV7-9 and J usage is TRBJ2-5; D uncertain. The CDR3 has 12 amino acids. Germline V gene sequence: CDR1 SEHNR, CDR2 FQNEAQ (reference sequence). Trimming shortened V by 0 bases and J by 5 bases, and 4 bases separated the two germline ends. The CDR3 region is CASSLAGETQYF. CDR3 DNA: TGTGCCAGCAGCTTAGCCGGGGAGACCCAGTACTTC. Full variable domain (missing parts from reference TRBV7-9 and TRBJ2-5): DTGVSQNPRHKITKRGQNVTFRCDPISEHNRLYWYRQTLGQGPEFLTYFQNEAQLEKSRLLSDRFSAERPKGSFSTLEIQRTEQGDSAMYLCASSLAGETQYFGPGTRLLVL.

Written as DNA, the CDR3 is TGTGCCAGCAGCCAGGCCGACTCTAGCGGGAGTACCGGGGAGCTGTTTTTT. Its translation: CASSQADSSGSTGELFF. The chain carries TRBV4-2 and TRBJ2-2; 10 nucleotides agree with TRBD2. This CDR3 spans 17 amino acids. Per germline, CDR1 LGHNA and CDR2 YNFKEQ. V lost 3 bases, J lost 5 bases, and 9 bases stayed unmatched.

The chain links TRBV4-2 to TRBJ2-3; 8 nucleotides line up with TRBD2. The V and J ends lost 0 bases and 5 bases, in that order; junction bases with no gene match: 10. The CDR3 length is 17 residues. Germline CDR1 and CDR2: LGHNA and YNFKEQ. CDR3 DNA sequence: TGTGCCAGCAGCCAAGATCGTCTAGCGGGCGGGGGAGATACGCAGTATTTT. It translates to CASSQDRLAGGGDTQYF.

CDR3 nucleotide sequence: TGTGCCAGCAGCTTAGAGGGGCCCTTGTTGGATACGCAGTATTTT. Its protein is CASSLEGPLLDTQYF. This chain uses TRBV7-9 with TRBJ2-3; the D gene is possibly TRBD1 (5 bases). V shed 1 base and J shed 6 bases, with 14 bases lying between them. This CDR3 region has 15 residues. Per germline, CDR1 SEHNR and CDR2 FQNEAQ (reference sequence). The full variable domain, in which reference TRBV7-9 and TRBJ2-3 provide the parts outside the CDR3, is DTGVSQNPRHKITKRGQNVTFRCDPISEHNRLYWYRQTLGQGPEFLTYFQNEAQLEKSRLLSDRFSAERPKGSFSTLEIQRTEQGDSAMYLCASSLEGPLLDTQYFGPGTRLTVL.